This T cell receptor (beta chain) was captured in a study of blood T cell repertoires in COVID-19 (dated by TCRdb to the early 2020s). Background for the entire study: Samples from collaborators originated in the United States, Italy and Spain and spanned both the acute and convalescent phases of COVID-19. The prospective study material was composed of cDNA or gDNA derived from T cells, B-cell-depleted T cells, or PBMCs. A de-identified subject ID, COVID-19 status, age in years and sex were almost always included in the sample metadata. Samples were obtained from the ongoing ImmuneRACE study (first 160 participants) and from about 1,300 subjects provided by 6 global collaborators. The dataset comprised deeply sampled blood TCRbeta repertoires from subjects exposed to, actively infected with, or recovered from COVID-19. Where available, HLA class I and class II types were obtained from metadata supplied by the sample provider rather than from assay-based typing. A freely available public database, intended as a resource for researchers studying the immune response to SARS-CoV-2, is where the repertoires were released.

V lost 4 bases and J lost 7 bases, and the count of bases not matched to a germline gene is 5. The germline V gene supplies CDR1 KGHDR and CDR2 SFDVKD. Measured from the cysteine to the phenylalanine, the CDR3 is 13 residues long. Of all the DNA, just the CDR3 is kept, 39 bases in frame from base 1. The full study reports these points: The amount of clinical and demographic metadata varied by source and participant and was provided uncurated.

Participants in the prospective study were enrolled through a virtual design, were aged roughly 18 to 100 years, and lived in approximately 25 United States geographic areas. In the prospective study, cohorts were assigned on the basis of participant-reported clinical history obtained from a screening survey and a study questionnaire. Recovered participants in ImmuneRACE Cohort 3 were defined as having two consecutive negative NP/OP PCR tests, clearance from a healthcare professional, or resolution of symptoms. In the prospective study, whole blood, serum and a nasopharyngeal or oropharyngeal swab were collected from each participant by mobile phlebotomists. Over an approximately 2-month period, participants in the prospective study had the option of providing additional blood draws and questionnaires. Before DNA extraction, blood samples from the prospective study were shipped at room temperature or frozen.

Regarding this clone: Its antigen remains undetermined. Base-call qualities are not available, and no considerably larger clone is one nucleotide away. Other DNA sequences within the sample encode an identical CDR3.

The immunoSEQ Assay, a bias-controlled multiplex PCR, was used to amplify TCRbeta CDR3 regions from genomic DNA. On the authors' methods: Nucleated cell counts per sample were estimated from amplification of reference gene primers within the assay. To quantify the absolute abundance of each unique TCRbeta CDR3 rearrangement, sequence reads were collapsed and filtered. Productive Simpson clonality was computed per sample as the square root of Simpson's diversity index over productive rearrangements. Not all clones reach the TCRdb copy of this immuneACCESS table, which keeps in-frame sequences only. Checked studies attribute under half of the gap to unresolved V genes and leave the rest unexplained. Clone size and the V and J calls come from that table; the DNA yielded D and trimming. This sample comprises hundreds of thousands of clones, approximately 86% of them detected only once. Roughly 8% of the sample comes from the top ten.

The sequence was obtained from an older woman who had recovered from COVID-19. The chain joins TRBV24-1 to TRBJ1-1; 7 nucleotides in the junction match TRBD1. Sequencing was performed on PBMCs or T cells enriched from blood (not recorded which). The DNA sequence is as follows: TGTGCCACCAGTGACCCTGGACAGGTTGAAGCTTTCTTT. It codes for CATSDPGQVEAFF.